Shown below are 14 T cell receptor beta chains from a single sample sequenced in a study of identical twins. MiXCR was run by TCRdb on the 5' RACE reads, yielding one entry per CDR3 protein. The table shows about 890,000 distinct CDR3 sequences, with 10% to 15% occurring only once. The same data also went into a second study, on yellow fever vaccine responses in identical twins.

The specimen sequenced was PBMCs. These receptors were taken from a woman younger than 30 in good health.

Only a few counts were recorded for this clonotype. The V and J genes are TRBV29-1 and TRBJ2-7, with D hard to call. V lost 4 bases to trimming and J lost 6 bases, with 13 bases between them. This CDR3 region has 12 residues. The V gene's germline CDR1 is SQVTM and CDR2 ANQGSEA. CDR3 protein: CSVVLSGGEQYV. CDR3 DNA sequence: TGCAGCGTTGTCCTCTCGGGCGGCGAGCAGTACGTC.

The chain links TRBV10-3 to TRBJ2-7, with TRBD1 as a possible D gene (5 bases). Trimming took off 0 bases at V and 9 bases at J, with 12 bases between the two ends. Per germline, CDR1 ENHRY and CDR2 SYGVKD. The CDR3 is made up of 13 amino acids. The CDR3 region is CAISESRTTGQYV. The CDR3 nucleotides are TGTGCCATCAGTGAGTCACGGACAACCGGGCAGTACGTC.

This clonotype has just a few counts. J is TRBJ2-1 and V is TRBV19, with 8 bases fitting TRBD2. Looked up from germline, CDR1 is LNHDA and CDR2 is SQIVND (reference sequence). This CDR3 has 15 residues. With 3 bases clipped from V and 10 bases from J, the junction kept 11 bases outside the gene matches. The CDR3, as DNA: TGTGCCAGTAGTATCGTTCCGGGAGGGCCAGGAGAGCAGTTCTTC. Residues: CASSIVPGGPGEQFF.

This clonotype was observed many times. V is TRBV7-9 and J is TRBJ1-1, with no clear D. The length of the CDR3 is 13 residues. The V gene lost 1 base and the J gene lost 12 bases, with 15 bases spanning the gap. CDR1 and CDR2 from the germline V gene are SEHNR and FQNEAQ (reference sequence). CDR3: CASSLDPSWETFF. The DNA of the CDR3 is TGTGCCAGCAGCTTAGACCCAAGCTGGGAGACTTTCTTT.

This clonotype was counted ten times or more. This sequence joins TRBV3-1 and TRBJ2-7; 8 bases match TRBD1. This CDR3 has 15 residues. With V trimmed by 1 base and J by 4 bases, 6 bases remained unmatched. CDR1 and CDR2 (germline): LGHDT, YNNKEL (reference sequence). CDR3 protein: CASSQGRTGIYEQYF. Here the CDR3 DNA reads TGTGCCAGCAGCCAAGGAAGGACAGGGATATACGAGCAGTACTTC.

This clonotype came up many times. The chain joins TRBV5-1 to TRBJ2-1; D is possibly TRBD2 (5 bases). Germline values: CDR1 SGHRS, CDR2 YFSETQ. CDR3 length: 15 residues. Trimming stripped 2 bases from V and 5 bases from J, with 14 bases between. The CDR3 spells CASSLSSSSNNEQFF. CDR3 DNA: TGCGCCAGCAGCTTATCTAGCTCTTCCAACAATGAGCAGTTCTTC.

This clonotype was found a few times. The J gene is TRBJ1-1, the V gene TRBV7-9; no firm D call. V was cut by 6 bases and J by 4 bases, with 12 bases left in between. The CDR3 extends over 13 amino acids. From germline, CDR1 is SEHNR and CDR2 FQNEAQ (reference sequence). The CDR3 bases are TGTGCCAGCAGGCGGTCAGACTCCACTGAAGCTTTCTTT. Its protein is CASRRSDSTEAFF.

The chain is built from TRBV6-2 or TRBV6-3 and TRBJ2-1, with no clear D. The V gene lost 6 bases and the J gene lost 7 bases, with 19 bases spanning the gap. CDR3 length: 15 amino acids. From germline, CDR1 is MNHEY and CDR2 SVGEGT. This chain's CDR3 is CASSPLGYTGNEQFF. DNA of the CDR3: TGTGCCAGCAGCCCCCTGGGGTATACCGGGAATGAGCAGTTCTTC.

CDR3 loop: CSARDQTPGLQPQHF. In DNA form, the CDR3 reads TGCAGTGCTAGAGATCAGACCCCAGGACTACAGCCCCAGCATTTT. This chain uses TRBV20-1 with TRBJ1-5; D gene ambiguous. The CDR3 consists of 15 residues. V dropped 0 bases and J dropped 7 bases, with 16 bases sitting between them. CDR1 is DFQATT and CDR2 is SNEGSKA in the germline V gene (reference sequence).

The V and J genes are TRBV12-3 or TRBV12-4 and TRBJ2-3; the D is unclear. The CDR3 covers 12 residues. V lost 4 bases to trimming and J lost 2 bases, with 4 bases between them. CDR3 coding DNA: TGTGCCAGCAGTTACCACACAGATACGCAGTATTTT. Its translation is CASSYHTDTQYF.

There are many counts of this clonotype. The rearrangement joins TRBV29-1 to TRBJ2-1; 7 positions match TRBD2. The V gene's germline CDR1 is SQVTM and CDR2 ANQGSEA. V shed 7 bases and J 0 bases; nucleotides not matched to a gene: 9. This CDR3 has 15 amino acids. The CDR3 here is CSAQDAGVSYNEQFF. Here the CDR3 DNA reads TGCAGCGCCCAAGACGCGGGAGTCTCCTACAATGAGCAGTTCTTC.

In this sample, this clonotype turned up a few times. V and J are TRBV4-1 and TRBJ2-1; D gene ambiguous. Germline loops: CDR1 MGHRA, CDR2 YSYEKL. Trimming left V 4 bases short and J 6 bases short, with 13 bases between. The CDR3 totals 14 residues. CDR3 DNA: TGCGCCAGCAGCCTGGCTGACACGGTCAATGAGCAGTTCTTC. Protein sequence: CASSLADTVNEQFF.

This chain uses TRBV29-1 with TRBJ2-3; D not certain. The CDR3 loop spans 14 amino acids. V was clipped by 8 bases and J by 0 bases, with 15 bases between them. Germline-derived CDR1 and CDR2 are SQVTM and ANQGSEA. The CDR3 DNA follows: TGCAGCACGGTAGATGCGGCGAGCACAGATACGCAGTATTTT. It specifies CSTVDAASTDTQYF.

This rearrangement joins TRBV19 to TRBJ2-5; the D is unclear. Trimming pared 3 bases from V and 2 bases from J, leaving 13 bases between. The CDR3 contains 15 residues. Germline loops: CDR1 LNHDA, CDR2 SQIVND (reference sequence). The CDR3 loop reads CASSIRSRRQETQYF. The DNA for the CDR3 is TGTGCCAGTAGTATCAGGAGCAGGAGACAAGAGACCCAGTACTTC.